Described below is a single T cell receptor (beta chain) sequence and its context. This sample was included in a study of PD-1 blockade in mismatch repair-deficient tumors. The overall study: Patients had around twelve mismatch repair-deficient cancer types, all previously treated and progressing.

Assay used: immunoSEQ multiplex PCR; TCRdb lists only in-frame clones, some missing. Of about 34,000 clones in the sample, around 80% were seen once. TCR sequencing covered three patients who responded to pembrolizumab. The CDR3 length is 15 residues. Germline trimming cut 0 bases from V and 3 bases from J; bases unmatched to any gene: 0. Germline values: CDR1 LNHNV, CDR2 YYDKDF (reference sequence). The gene calls are TRBV15 and TRBJ2-3; 10 bases are shared with TRBD2. The receptor comes from an adult with mismatch repair-deficient cancer. Sequenced here: PBMCs, sampled approximately 6 weeks after starting pembrolizumab. The CDR3 here is CATSRELAGTDTQYF. The CDR3 DNA reads TGTGCCACCAGCAGAGAACTAGCGGGGACAGATACGCAGTATTTT.